This passage covers 2 T cell receptor beta chains from one sample sequenced in a study of control samples from healthy donors and cancer patients. Using immunoSEQ multiplex PCR, the repertoire was profiled, and TCRdb retains in-frame clones only, with some absent. The sample has tens of thousands of clones, about 85% seen once. Sequenced sample: blood. The origin of the receptors is an older woman in good health.

This sequence joins TRBV5-1 and TRBJ2-5; D is unresolved. The CDR3 runs to 15 residues. The V end lost 4 bases, the J end lost 4 bases, and 17 bases lay between the germline ends. The germline V gene has CDR1 SGHRS and CDR2 YFSETQ. Here the CDR3 DNA reads TGCGCCAGCAGCCCTATTGGGCTGGGCGGAGAGACCCAGTACTTC. Translation: CASSPIGLGGETQYF.

This clone was observed a single time. The sample carries other DNA sequences with the same CDR3. V and J are TRBV5-1 and TRBJ1-5; tentative D call: TRBD1 (5 bases). The CDR3 covers 13 residues. Germline CDR1 reads SGHRS; CDR2 reads YFSETQ. Trimming removed 5 bases at V and 5 bases at J, with 11 bases between. The DNA of the CDR3 is TGCGCCAGCAGTCGCGACAGAGATCAGCCCCAGCATTTT. This encodes CASSRDRDQPQHF.